The next 9 T cell receptor beta chains were all read from a single sample in a study of blood T cell repertoires in COVID-19. Produced via immunoSEQ multiplex PCR; TCRdb's table is partial and in-frame only. The sample has about 190,000 clones; around nine tenths are singletons. Sample: peripheral blood. The receptors were sampled from a man aged 60 to 75 with active or convalescent COVID-19.

This chain uses TRBV2 with TRBJ1-5; a possible D gene is TRBD1 (5 bases). This CDR3 contains 13 residues. Germline V gene sequence: CDR1 SNHLY, CDR2 FYNNEI. V dropped 10 bases and J dropped 2 bases, with 12 bases sitting between them. The CDR3 DNA sequence: TGTGCCACCTCGATACAGGGCAATCAGCCCCAGCATTTT. The encoded protein is CATSIQGNQPQHF. The variable domain in full, with the rest retrieved from reference TRBV2 and TRBJ1-5, is EPEVTQTPSHQVTQMGQEVILRCVPISNHLYFYWYRQILGQKVEFLVSFYNNEISEKSEIFDDQFSVERPDGSNFTLKIRSTKLEDSAMYFCATSIQGNQPQHFGDGTRLSIL.

The chain links TRBV5-4 to TRBJ2-7; TRBD2 agrees at 13 bases. V was pared by 4 bases and J by 0 bases, with 7 bases of the junction left unmatched. Germline V gene lookup returns CDR1 SGHNT and CDR2 YYREEE (reference sequence). This CDR3 contains 17 residues. CDR3 loop: CASSKGLAGSISYEQYF. For the CDR3, the DNA is TGTGCCAGCAGCAAGGGACTAGCGGGGAGTATCTCCTACGAGCAGTACTTC.

The V call is TRBV6-1, the J call TRBJ2-1; 7 nucleotides agree with TRBD2. CDR1 is MNHNS, CDR2 SASEGT, per germline. Trimming cost V 2 bases and J 4 bases; bases outside gene matches: 5. The CDR3 has 15 residues. CDR3 amino acids: CASSERAGLYNEQFF. In DNA form, the CDR3 reads TGTGCCAGCAGTGAAAGAGCGGGGCTGTACAATGAGCAGTTCTTC.

The chain couples TRBV5-4 to TRBJ1-2; D may be TRBD1 (5 bases). The CDR3 contains 12 residues. The V end was cut by 4 bases, the J end by 8 bases, with 12 bases between. Germline V CDR1 and CDR2: SGHNT, YYREEE (reference sequence). The CDR3 nucleotides read TGTGCCAGCAGCCAGGGTTCCCGCGGCTACACCTTC. It encodes CASSQGSRGYTF.

The chain recombines TRBV2 with TRBJ1-1, with a tentative D call TRBD1 (6 bases). The CDR3 totals 14 residues. Trimming stripped 10 bases from V and 0 bases from J, with 15 bases between. Per the germline V gene, CDR1 is SNHLY and CDR2 is FYNNEI. CDR3 loop: CATEQWTVNTEAFF. The CDR3 region has the DNA TGTGCCACCGAACAGTGGACAGTGAACACTGAAGCTTTCTTT.

The gene calls are TRBV6-5 and TRBJ1-5; TRBD1 matches at 8 bases. Germline V gene data show CDR1 as MNHEY and CDR2 as SVGAGI. The CDR3 is 15 amino acids. Losses at the gene ends were 5 bases for V and 1 base for J; bases not matched to a gene: 4. CDR3 nucleotides: TGTGCCAGCAGTACTGGACAGGGAAGCAATCAGCCCCAGCATTTT. Translation: CASSTGQGSNQPQHF.

The CDR3 DNA follows: TGTGCCACTTCTCGGGCGGGTTTAGCGGGGGGGCAAGAGACCCAGTACTTC. It codes for CATSRAGLAGGQETQYF. This rearrangement joins TRBV19 to TRBJ2-5; TRBD2 agrees at 11 bases. From germline, CDR1 is LNHDA and CDR2 SQIVND (reference sequence). V was clipped by 10 bases and J by 2 bases; unmatched bases: 15. This CDR3 is 17 amino acids long.

This chain links TRBV11-1 with TRBJ2-1, with TRBD2 identical over 7 bases. The CDR3 consists of 14 residues. Trimming took 0 bases from V and 10 from J; bases not matched to a gene: 6. Germline CDR1 is SGHAT and CDR2 is FQDESV (reference sequence). CDR3 DNA sequence: TGTGCCAGCAGCTTAGCGGGGGGGGTTGGCGAGCAGTTCTTC. It is translated as CASSLAGGVGEQFF.

The V gene is TRBV5-1, the J gene TRBJ2-5; 14 bases match TRBD2. V shed 2 bases and J 9 bases; nucleotides not matched to a gene: 9. Germline-derived CDR1 and CDR2 are SGHRS and YFSETQ. The CDR3 is made up of 16 amino acids. CDR3 sequence (DNA): TGCGCCAGCAGCTTCGGGACTAGCGGGGGAGGGGCGGCCCAGTACTTC. Translation: CASSFGTSGGGAAQYF.